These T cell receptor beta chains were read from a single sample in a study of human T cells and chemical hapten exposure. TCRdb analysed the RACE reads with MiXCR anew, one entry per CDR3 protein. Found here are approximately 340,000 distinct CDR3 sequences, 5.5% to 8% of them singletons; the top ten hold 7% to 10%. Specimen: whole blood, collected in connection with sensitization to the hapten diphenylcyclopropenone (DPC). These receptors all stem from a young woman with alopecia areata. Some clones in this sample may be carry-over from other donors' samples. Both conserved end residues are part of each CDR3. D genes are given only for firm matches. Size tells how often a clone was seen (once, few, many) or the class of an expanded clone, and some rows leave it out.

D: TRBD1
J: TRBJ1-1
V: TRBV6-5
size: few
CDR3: CASSTGDRVNTEAFF
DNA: TGTGCCAGCAGTACCGGGGACAGGGTGAACACTGAAGCTTTCTTT

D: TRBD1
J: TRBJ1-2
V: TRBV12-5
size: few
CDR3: CASGKRQGPYGYTF
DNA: TGTGCTAGTGGTAAAAGACAGGGTCCCTATGGCTACACCTTC

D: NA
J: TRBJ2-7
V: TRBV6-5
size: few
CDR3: CASSYSQQGARYF
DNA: TGTGCCAGCAGTTACTCCCAACAGGGCGCTCGGTACTTC

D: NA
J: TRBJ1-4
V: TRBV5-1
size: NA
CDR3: CASSLAGWGATNEKLFF
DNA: TGCGCCAGCAGCTTGGCCGGTTGGGGAGCAACTAATGAAAAACTGTTTTTT

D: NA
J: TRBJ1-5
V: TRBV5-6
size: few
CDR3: CASSSGFYSNQPQHF
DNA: TGTGCCAGCAGCTCCGGATTTTATAGCAATCAGCCCCAGCATTTT

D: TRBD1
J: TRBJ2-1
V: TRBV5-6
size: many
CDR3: CASSWTGNEQFF
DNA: TGTGCCAGCAGCTGGACAGGGAATGAGCAGTTCTTC

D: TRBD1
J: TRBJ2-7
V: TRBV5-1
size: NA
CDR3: CASRYRQGSRNEQYF
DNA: TGCGCCAGCAGGTACCGACAGGGCAGCAGGAACGAGCAGTACTTC

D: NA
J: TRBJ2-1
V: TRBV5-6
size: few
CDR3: CASSFPAGDYNEQFF
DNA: TGTGCCAGCAGCTTCCCGGCAGGAGATTACAATGAGCAGTTCTTC

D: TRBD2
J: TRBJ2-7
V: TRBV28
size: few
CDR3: CASSSWASGTSYEQYF
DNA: TGTGCCAGCAGTTCATGGGCTAGCGGGACCTCCTACGAGCAGTACTTC

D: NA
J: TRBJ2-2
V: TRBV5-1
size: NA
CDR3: CASSFTGTPNTGELFF
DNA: TGCGCCAGCAGCTTCACTGGGACCCCGAACACCGGGGAGCTGTTTTTT

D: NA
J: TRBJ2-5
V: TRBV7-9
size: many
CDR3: CASTFQQGPETQYF
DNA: TGTGCCAGCACCTTCCAACAGGGCCCAGAGACCCAGTACTTC

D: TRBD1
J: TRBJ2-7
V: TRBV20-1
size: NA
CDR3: CSAARGPTYEQYF
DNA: TGCAGTGCTGCCAGGGGGCCTACCTACGAGCAGTACTTC

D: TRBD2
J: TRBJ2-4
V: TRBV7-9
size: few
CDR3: CASSLVLMASGSLAKNIQYF
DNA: TGTGCCAGCAGCTTAGTACTTATGGCTAGCGGCTCGCTAGCCAAAAACATTCAGTACTTC

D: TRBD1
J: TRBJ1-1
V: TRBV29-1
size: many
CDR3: CSVALTGLNTEAFF
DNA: TGCAGCGTGGCCCTGACAGGGTTGAACACTGAAGCTTTCTTT

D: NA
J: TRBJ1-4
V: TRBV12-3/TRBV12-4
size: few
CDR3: CASSFSVGRNEKLFF
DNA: TGTGCCAGCAGTTTCTCCGTGGGTCGAAATGAAAAACTGTTTTTT

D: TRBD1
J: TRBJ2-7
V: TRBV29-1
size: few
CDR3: CSVRQGSSYEQYF
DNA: TGCAGCGTTCGACAGGGGTCCTCCTACGAGCAGTACTTC

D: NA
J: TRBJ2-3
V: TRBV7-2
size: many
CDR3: CASSSRAPSDTQYF
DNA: TGTGCCAGCAGCTCCCGAGCCCCCTCAGATACGCAGTATTTT

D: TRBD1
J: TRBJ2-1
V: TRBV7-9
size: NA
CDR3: CASSHRDRNYNEQFF
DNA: TGTGCCAGCAGCCACCGGGACAGGAATTACAATGAGCAGTTCTTC

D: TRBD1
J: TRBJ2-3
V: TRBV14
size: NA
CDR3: CASSQVQGASTDTQYF
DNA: TGTGCCAGCAGCCAGGTTCAGGGGGCGAGCACAGATACGCAGTATTTT

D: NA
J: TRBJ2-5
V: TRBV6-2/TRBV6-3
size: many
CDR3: CASRGAGETQYF
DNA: TGTGCCAGCCGCGGAGCAGGGGAGACCCAGTACTTC

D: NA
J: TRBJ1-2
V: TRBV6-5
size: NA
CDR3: CASSYSYGTPDGYTF
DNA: TGTGCCAGCAGTTACTCGTACGGGACGCCCGATGGCTACACCTTC

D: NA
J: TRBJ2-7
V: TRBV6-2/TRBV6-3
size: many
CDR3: CASSRDGAYEQYF
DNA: TGTGCCAGCAGCCGGGACGGTGCCTACGAGCAGTACTTC

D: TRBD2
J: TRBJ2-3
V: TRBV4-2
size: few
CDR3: CASSQELAGVTGGTDTQYF
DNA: TGTGCCAGCAGCCAAGAACTAGCGGGGGTTACTGGGGGCACAGATACGCAGTATTTT

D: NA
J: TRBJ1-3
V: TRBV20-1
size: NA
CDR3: CSAREGLGNTIYF
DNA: TGCAGTGCTAGAGAGGGACTGGGAAACACCATATATTTT

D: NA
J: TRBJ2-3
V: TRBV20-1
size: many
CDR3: CSAFVGGTDTQYF
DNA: TGCAGTGCTTTTGTGGGGGGCACAGATACGCAGTATTTT

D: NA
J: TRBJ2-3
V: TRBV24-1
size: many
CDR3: CATSSSGVGPDTQYF
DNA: TGTGCCACCAGTAGCTCAGGGGTCGGGCCAGATACGCAGTATTTT

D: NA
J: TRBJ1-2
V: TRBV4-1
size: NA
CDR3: CASSQVEGPYGYTF
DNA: TGCGCCAGCAGCCAAGTGGAGGGGCCCTATGGCTACACCTTC

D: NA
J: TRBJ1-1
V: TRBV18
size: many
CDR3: CASSPLTNTEAFF
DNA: TGTGCCAGCTCACCACTTACGAACACTGAAGCTTTCTTT

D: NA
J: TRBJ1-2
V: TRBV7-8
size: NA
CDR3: CASSPGAAYGYTF
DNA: TGTGCCAGCAGCCCTGGGGCAGCTTATGGCTACACCTTC

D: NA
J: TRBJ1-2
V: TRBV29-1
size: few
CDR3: CSVGYGVYGYTF
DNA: TGCAGCGTGGGATATGGCGTCTATGGCTACACCTTC

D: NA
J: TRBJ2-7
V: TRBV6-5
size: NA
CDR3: CASSRAPKIYEQYF
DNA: TGTGCCAGCAGTCGGGCCCCCAAAATCTACGAGCAGTACTTC

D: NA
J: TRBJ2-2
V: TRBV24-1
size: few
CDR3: CATRGPTGELFF
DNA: TGTGCCACCAGGGGACCCACCGGGGAGCTGTTTTTT

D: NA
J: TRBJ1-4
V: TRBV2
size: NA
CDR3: CASSVEEGLGEKLFF
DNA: TGTGCCAGCAGTGTAGAAGAGGGGCTTGGAGAAAAACTGTTTTTT

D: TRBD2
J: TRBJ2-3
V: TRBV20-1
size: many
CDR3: CSATPNQRGPTDTQYF
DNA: TGCAGTGCTACCCCCAACCAGCGGGGGCCCACAGATACGCAGTATTTT

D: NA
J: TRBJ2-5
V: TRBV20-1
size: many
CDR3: CSARFRGETQYF
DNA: TGCAGTGCCAGGTTTCGAGGAGAGACCCAGTACTTC

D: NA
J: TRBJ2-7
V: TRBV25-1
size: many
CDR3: CASSEGLTAYEQYF
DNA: TGTGCCAGCAGTGAAGGGTTGACCGCCTACGAGCAGTACTTC

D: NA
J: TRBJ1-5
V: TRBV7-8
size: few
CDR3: CASSSLTLNQPQHF
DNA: TGTGCCAGCAGCTCCCTAACCCTCAATCAGCCCCAGCATTTT

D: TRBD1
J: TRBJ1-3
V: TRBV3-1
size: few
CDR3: CASSLKGADGNTIYF
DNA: TGTGCCAGCAGCCTAAAGGGGGCGGATGGAAACACCATATATTTT

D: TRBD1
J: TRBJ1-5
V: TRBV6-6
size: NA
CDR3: CASIFRQGDQPQHF
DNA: TGTGCCAGCATTTTCCGACAGGGCGATCAGCCCCAGCATTTT

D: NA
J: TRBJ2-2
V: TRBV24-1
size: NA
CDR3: CATSDPTGNTGELFF
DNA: TGTGCCACCAGTGACCCGACAGGGAACACCGGGGAGCTGTTTTTT

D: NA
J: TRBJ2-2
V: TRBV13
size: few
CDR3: CASSLRRGGHTGELFF
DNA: TGTGCCAGCAGCTTACGTCGCGGGGGCCACACCGGGGAGCTGTTTTTT

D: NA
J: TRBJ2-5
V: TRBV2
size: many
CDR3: CASSVWGTQETQYF
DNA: TGTGCCAGCAGTGTATGGGGGACCCAAGAGACCCAGTACTTC

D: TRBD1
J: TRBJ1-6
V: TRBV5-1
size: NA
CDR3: CASSLNDRGHSPLHF
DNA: TGCGCCAGCAGCTTGAACGACAGGGGGCATTCACCCCTCCACTTT

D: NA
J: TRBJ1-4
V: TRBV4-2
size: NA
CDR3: CASSQPNRSIATNEKLFF
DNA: TGTGCCAGCAGCCAACCGAACAGGAGTATTGCAACTAATGAAAAACTGTTTTTT

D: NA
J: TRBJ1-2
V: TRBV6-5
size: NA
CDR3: CASSYKNYGYTF
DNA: TGTGCCAGCAGTTATAAAAACTATGGCTACACCTTC

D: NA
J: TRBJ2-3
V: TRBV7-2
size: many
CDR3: CASSFPSTDTQYF
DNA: TGTGCCAGCAGCTTCCCCAGCACAGATACGCAGTATTTT

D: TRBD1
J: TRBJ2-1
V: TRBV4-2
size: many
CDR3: CASSQEARDRVTNEQFF
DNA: TGTGCCAGCAGCCAAGAGGCCCGGGACAGGGTGACCAATGAGCAGTTCTTC

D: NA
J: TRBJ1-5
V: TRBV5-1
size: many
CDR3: CASSLLLKGSGMSNQPQHF
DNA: TGCGCCAGCAGCTTGCTCTTGAAGGGTTCGGGGATGAGCAATCAGCCCCAGCATTTT

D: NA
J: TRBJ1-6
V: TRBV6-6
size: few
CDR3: CASSYSGDPPNSPLHF
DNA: TGTGCCAGCAGTTACTCGGGGGACCCACCCAATTCACCCCTCCACTTT

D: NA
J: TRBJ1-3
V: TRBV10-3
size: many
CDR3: CAIRGPRGSGNTIYF
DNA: TGTGCCATCCGGGGACCTAGAGGCTCTGGAAACACCATATATTTT

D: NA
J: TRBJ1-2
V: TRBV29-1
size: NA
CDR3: CSVRGTGALGDYTF
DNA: TGCAGCGTTCGAGGAACAGGAGCGTTAGGGGACTACACCTTC

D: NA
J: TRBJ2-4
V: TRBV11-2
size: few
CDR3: CASSLGSNIQYF
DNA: TGTGCCAGCAGCTTAGGATCGAACATTCAGTACTTC

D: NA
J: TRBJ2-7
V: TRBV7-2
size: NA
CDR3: CASSSTGLYEQYF
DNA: TGTGCCAGCAGCTCAACGGGCCTCTACGAGCAGTACTTC

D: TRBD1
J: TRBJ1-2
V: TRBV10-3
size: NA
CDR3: CAISGTGGFSGYTF
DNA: TGTGCCATCAGTGGGACAGGGGGTTTCAGTGGCTACACCTTC